The table lists the clone carrying this T cell receptor beta chain with many counts. Antigen specificity is unknown. Germline assignment: CDR1 MDHEN and CDR2 SYDVKM. The germline V and J ends were trimmed by 5 bases and 4 bases, with 15 bases remaining between them. The CDR3 totals 14 residues. Researchers prepared the TCRbeta library using unique molecular identifiers, the study reports. TCRdb itself ran the PCR reads through MiXCR, one entry per CDR3 protein. The table has under 250,000 distinct CDR3 sequences, 6.6% seen once. The data stem from a study of T-cell reconstitution after alpha-beta-depleted transplantation in children. General observations from the study: By one year post-transplant, T-cell counts and diversity largely arose from T cells that were newly produced.

The sequencing used PBMCs, collected before TCRalphabeta/CD19-depleted stem cell transplant. V gene TRBV28 combines with J gene TRBJ2-7; D tentatively reads TRBD1 or TRBD2 (6 bases each). This TCR came from a boy under 10 years old with acute lymphoblastic leukemia, due to receive a stem cell transplant. The CDR3 reads CASSPFRGGYEQYF. CDR3 nucleotides: TGTGCCAGCAGTCCCTTCAGGGGAGGATACGAGCAGTACTTC.